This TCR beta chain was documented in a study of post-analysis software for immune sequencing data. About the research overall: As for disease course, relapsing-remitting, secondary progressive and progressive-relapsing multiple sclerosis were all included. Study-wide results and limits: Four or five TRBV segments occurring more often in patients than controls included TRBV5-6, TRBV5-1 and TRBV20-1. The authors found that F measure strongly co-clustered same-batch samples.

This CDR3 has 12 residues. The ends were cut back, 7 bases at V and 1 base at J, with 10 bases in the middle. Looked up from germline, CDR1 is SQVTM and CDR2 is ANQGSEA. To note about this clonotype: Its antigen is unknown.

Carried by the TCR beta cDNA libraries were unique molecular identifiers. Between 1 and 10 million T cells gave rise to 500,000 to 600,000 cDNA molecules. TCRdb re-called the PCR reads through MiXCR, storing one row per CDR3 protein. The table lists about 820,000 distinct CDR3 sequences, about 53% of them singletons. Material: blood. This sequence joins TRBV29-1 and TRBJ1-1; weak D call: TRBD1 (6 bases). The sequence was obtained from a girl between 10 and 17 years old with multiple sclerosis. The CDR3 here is CSALRGNTEAFF. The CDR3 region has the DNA TGCAGCGCCCTCAGGGGGAACACTGAAGCTTTCTTT.